Each of the 25 T cell receptor beta chains below was sequenced from the same sample in a study of chemoradiotherapy in HPV16-positive cancers. Clones were sequenced by immunoSEQ multiplex PCR, and TCRdb holds only the in-frame ones, with some missing. There are roughly 7,300 clones in the sample; roughly nine tenths occur only once, and over 3.5% lies in the top ten. Specimen collection occurred from a patient who underwent chemoradiotherapy. These receptors were taken from a human donor with HPV-associated anogenital cancer.

Written as DNA, the CDR3 is TGTGCCAGCAGCCAAATGGCCTATGGCAGCAAGGAGTATTTT. Protein: CASSQMAYGSKEYF. The chain couples TRBV14 to TRBJ2-3; D call uncertain. V shed 2 bases and J shed 13 bases, with 19 bases lying between them. The CDR3 sequence is 14 residues long. Germline CDR1 SGHDN, CDR2 FVKESK.

The V gene is TRBV14, the J gene TRBJ2-3, with TRBD1 as a possible D gene (5 bases). This CDR3 comprises 17 residues. V gave up 1 base and J gave up 1 base, with 15 bases separating them. CDR1 is SGHDN and CDR2 is FVKESK in the germline V gene. This CDR3 is CASSQVGPSRGTDTQYF. CDR3 nucleotide sequence: TGTGCCAGCAGCCAAGTAGGTCCCTCCAGGGGCACAGATACGCAGTATTTT. Together with reference TRBV14 and TRBJ2-3, the CDR3 gives the full variable domain: EAGVTQFPSHSVIEKGQTVTLRCDPISGHDNLYWYRRVMGKEIKFLLHFVKESKQDESGMPNNRFLAERTGGTYSTLKVQPAELEDSGVYFCASSQVGPSRGTDTQYFGPGTRLTVL.

This sequence joins TRBV11-3 and TRBJ1-1; no firm D call. CDR3 length equals 14 residues. Per germline, CDR1 SGHNT and CDR2 YENEEA. V dropped 4 bases and J dropped 3 bases, with 12 bases sitting between them. CDR3 in amino acids: CASSSGPSDTEAFF. The CDR3 DNA follows: TGTGCCAGCAGCTCTGGACCCTCGGACACTGAAGCTTTCTTT.

V gene TRBV6-6 combines with J gene TRBJ2-5; 9 bases map to TRBD2. CDR1 MNHNY and CDR2 SVGAGI come from the germline V gene (reference sequence). The CDR3 has 15 residues. With V trimmed by 0 bases and J by 5 bases, 4 bases remained unmatched. CDR3 loop: CASSYSGLAEETQYF. The CDR3 coding sequence is TGTGCCAGCAGTTACTCGGGACTAGCAGAGGAGACCCAGTACTTC.

V gene TRBV27 combines with J gene TRBJ2-7; D is uncertain. Trimming cost V 0 bases and J 2 bases, with 8 bases left between them. This CDR3 is built from 14 residues. In germline, CDR1 is MNHEY, CDR2 SMNVEV (reference sequence). DNA for the CDR3: TGTGCCAGCAGTTTATCGGGTAGCCCCTACGAGCAGTACTTC. As protein: CASSLSGSPYEQYF.

The rearrangement links TRBV2 to TRBJ2-2, with D possibly being TRBD2 (6 bases). In germline, CDR1 is SNHLY, CDR2 FYNNEI. This CDR3 has 16 residues. V dropped 4 bases and J dropped 5 bases, with 17 bases sitting between them. CDR3 loop: CASSVAAAGFTGELFF. CDR3 in DNA: TGTGCCAGCAGTGTGGCGGCGGCGGGATTTACCGGGGAGCTGTTTTTT.

CDR3 sequence: CASSRGERIDEQYF. The CDR3 DNA is TGCGCCAGCAGCCGGGGCGAACGTATCGACGAGCAGTACTTC. The chain employs TRBV4-1 and TRBJ2-7, with a possible D match to TRBD1 (5 bases). The CDR3 covers 14 residues. Germline V gene sequence: CDR1 MGHRA, CDR2 YSYEKL. V lost 4 bases, J lost 5 bases, and 15 bases lay in between.

This clone was detected a few times. This CDR3 is CASRPPGHHPINTEAFF. CDR3 sequence (DNA): TGTGCCAGCAGGCCACCGGGACACCACCCGATAAACACTGAAGCTTTCTTT. The V and J genes are TRBV7-9 and TRBJ1-1; TRBD1 might be the D (6 bases). Trimming removed 6 bases from V and 2 bases from J, with 22 bases in between. This CDR3 has 17 amino acids. The germline gives CDR1 SEHNR, CDR2 FQNEAQ (reference sequence).

About this clone itself: Mismatch with germline at one junction end may stem from a read error. The sample has other DNA sequences that encode this CDR3 too. CDR3 bases: TGCGCCAGCAGTGTCGAGGTAGCGGGAGGTGAGCAGTACTTT. As protein: CASSVEVAGGEQYF. The V gene is TRBV10-2, the J gene TRBJ2-7; 10 bases fit TRBD2. This CDR3 spans 14 amino acids. Per germline, CDR1 WSHSY and CDR2 SAAADI.

This rearrangement joins TRBV6-4 to TRBJ2-1; 9 positions agree with TRBD2. V dropped 2 bases and J dropped 7; count of bases not matched to a gene: 9. There are 16 residues in the CDR3. CDR1 and CDR2 from the germline V gene are MRHNA and SNTAGT. The CDR3 loop reads CASSDHGTSFENEQFF. The CDR3 DNA reads TGTGCCAGCAGTGACCATGGGACTAGCTTTGAGAATGAGCAGTTCTTC.

For this clone: Distinct nucleotide sequences in the sample also encode this CDR3. The CDR3 DNA sequence: TGTGCCACCAGCAGAGTAACCGGAGCAACTAATGAAAAACTGTTTTTT. Its translation is CATSRVTGATNEKLFF. This rearrangement joins TRBV15 to TRBJ1-4; no clear D gene. The CDR3 runs 16 residues. The germline V and J ends were trimmed by 1 base and 0 bases, with 9 bases remaining between them. CDR1 and CDR2 (germline): LNHNV, YYDKDF (reference sequence).

The gene calls are TRBV7-9 and TRBJ1-6, with TRBD1 matching over 9 bases. Germline loops: CDR1 SEHNR, CDR2 FQNEAQ (reference sequence). Trimming cost V 5 bases and J 6 bases; bases outside gene matches: 5. CDR3 length: 15 residues. The CDR3 spells CASSPPGQGNSPLHF. CDR3 DNA: TGTGCCAGCAGCCCCCCGGGACAGGGTAATTCACCCCTCCACTTT.

V and J are TRBV19 and TRBJ2-3; D unresolved. This CDR3 comprises 14 residues. Between the trimmed V and J ends, which lost 3 bases and 3 bases, there was a span of 10 bases. CDR1 and CDR2 from the germline V gene are LNHDA and SQIVND (reference sequence). The CDR3 region is CASSIMMATDTQYF. CDR3 bases: TGTGCCAGTAGTATCATGATGGCTACAGATACGCAGTATTTT.

CDR3 in amino acids: CASSFTGTPYNEQFF. The CDR3 region has the DNA TGCGCCAGCAGCTTTACAGGGACCCCTTACAATGAGCAGTTCTTC. The J gene is TRBJ2-1, the V gene TRBV5-1, with D possibly being TRBD1 (6 bases). This CDR3 has 15 residues. Germline V lookup: CDR1 SGHRS, CDR2 YFSETQ. The V end was cut by 2 bases, the J end by 4 bases, with 13 bases between.

The rearrangement uses TRBV10-3 and TRBJ2-4, with D tentatively TRBD2 (5 bases). With 6 bases removed from V and 0 bases from J, the gap between germline ends came to 12 bases. The CDR3 totals 15 residues. The germline V gene encodes CDR1 ENHRY and CDR2 SYGVKD. The CDR3 region has the DNA TGTGCCATCAGCGCGAGCGGACTAGCCAAAAACATTCAGTACTTC. Protein sequence: CAISASGLAKNIQYF.

CDR3 sequence (DNA): TGTGCCAGCAGCCAGGGGGGGGACGAGCAGTACTTC. Encoded protein: CASSQGGDEQYF. The rearrangement uses TRBV16 and TRBJ2-7; TRBD2 matches 7 bases. Germline V gives CDR1 KGHSY, CDR2 FQNENV. The CDR3 runs 12 residues. Trimming took 3 bases from V and 5 from J; bases not matched to a gene: 1.

This chain connects TRBV5-5 to TRBJ2-7; D is uncertain. The CDR3 sequence is 13 residues long. Germline CDR1 reads SGHKS; CDR2 reads YYEKEE (reference sequence). Trimming took 1 base from V and 1 from J, leaving 6 bases between them. This CDR3 reads CASSLLGSYEQYF. Here the CDR3 DNA reads TGTGCCAGCAGCTTGCTCGGGTCCTACGAGCAGTACTTC. Full variable domain (remainder filled in from reference TRBV5-5 and TRBJ2-7): DAGVTQSPTHLIKTRGQQVTLRCSPISGHKSVSWYQQVLGQGPQFIFQYYEKEERGRGNFPDRFSARQFPNYSSELNVNALLLGDSALYLCASSLLGSYEQYFGPGTRLTVT.

In its sample, this clone was seen once. The V gene is TRBV27, the J gene TRBJ1-2, with TRBD1 as a possible D gene (6 bases). The V gene lost 6 bases and the J gene lost 7 bases, with 15 bases spanning the gap. This CDR3 is built from 13 residues. Germline V gene lookup returns CDR1 MNHEY and CDR2 SMNVEV (reference sequence). CDR3 sequence: CASRGGGLGGYTF. The CDR3 nucleotides are TGTGCCAGCAGGGGTGGGGGGCTTGGTGGCTACACCTTC.

V and J are TRBV7-6 and TRBJ2-5; 9 nucleotides align to TRBD2. With V trimmed by 4 bases and J by 3 bases, 9 bases remained unmatched. The CDR3 runs to 16 residues. Germline CDR1 and CDR2: SGHVS and FNYEAQ. The chain's CDR3 is CASSSNLAGPEETQYF. The DNA of the CDR3 is TGTGCCAGCAGCTCAAACCTAGCGGGACCAGAAGAGACCCAGTACTTC.

The J gene is TRBJ1-6, the V gene TRBV4-2; no clear D. The CDR3 extends over 18 amino acids. Germline loops: CDR1 LGHNA, CDR2 YNFKEQ. V was clipped by 0 bases and J by 8 bases, with 20 bases between them. The CDR3 spells CASSQESAWSGFDSPLHF. CDR3 sequence (DNA): TGTGCCAGCAGCCAAGAATCTGCCTGGTCCGGGTTCGATTCACCCCTCCACTTT.

This clone appeared once. The chain recombines TRBV27 with TRBJ1-2, with D unresolved. The germline gives CDR1 MNHEY, CDR2 SMNVEV (reference sequence). V dropped 8 bases and J dropped 8 bases, with 18 bases sitting between them. CDR3 length equals 13 residues. Here the CDR3 reads CASGQQPLSGYTF. DNA for the CDR3: TGTGCCAGCGGTCAGCAACCACTTAGCGGCTACACCTTC.

This clone showed up just once. The chain recombines TRBV27 with TRBJ2-6, with D perhaps TRBD1 (6 bases). The V gene's germline CDR1 is MNHEY and CDR2 SMNVEV (reference sequence). With 5 bases removed from V and 1 base from J, the gap between germline ends came to 12 bases. The CDR3 runs to 16 residues. The CDR3 protein is CASSPTGTSGANVLTF. The CDR3 nucleotides are TGTGCCAGCAGTCCCACAGGGACGTCTGGGGCCAACGTCCTGACTTTC.

This chain uses TRBV30 with TRBJ1-5; TRBD1 agrees at 9 bases. With V trimmed by 1 base and J by 7 bases, 11 bases remained unmatched. The V gene's germline CDR1 is GTSNPN and CDR2 SVGIG (reference sequence). This CDR3 is 16 amino acids long. The CDR3, as DNA: TGTGCCTGGAGTGCGACAGGGGGTCAAACCGGCCAGCCCCAGCATTTT. Translation gives CAWSATGGQTGQPQHF. Full variable domain (missing parts from reference TRBV30 and TRBJ1-5): SQTIHQWPATLVQPVGSPLSLECTVEGTSNPNLYWYRQAAGRGLQLLFYSVGIGQISSEVPQNLSASRPQDRQFILSSKKLLLSDSGFYLCAWSATGGQTGQPQHFGDGTRLSIL.

Only a few counts were recorded for this clone. CDR3 in DNA: TGTGCCAGCAGCACCGCCCGGGGAGTGCAGTTCTTC. Protein product: CASSTARGVQFF. This chain joins TRBV13 and TRBJ2-1, with D possibly being TRBD2 (5 bases). Germline CDR1 and CDR2: PRHDT and FYEKMQ (reference sequence). CDR3 size: 12 residues. V gave up 5 bases and J gave up 12 bases, with 14 bases separating them. Looking up the rest from reference TRBV13 and TRBJ2-1 gives the full variable domain: AAGVIQSPRHLIKEKRETATLKCYPIPRHDTVYWYQQGPGQDPQFLISFYEKMQSDKGSIPDRFSAQQFSDYHSELNMSSLELGDSALYFCASSTARGVQFFGPGTRLTVL.

The rearrangement links TRBV7-2 to TRBJ2-7; 7 bases map to TRBD1. The CDR3 spans 15 residues. Trimming took 5 bases from V and 2 from J; bases not matched to a gene: 9. Per germline, CDR1 SGHTA and CDR2 FQGNSA. Written as DNA, the CDR3 is TGTGCCAGCAGCCGGCTATGGGACAGCACCTACGAGCAGTACTTC. Protein sequence: CASSRLWDSTYEQYF.